This TCR beta chain stems from a study of T cells in Graves' hyperthyroidism and ophthalmopathy. The TCR beta CDR3 regions underwent amplification using RNA transcripts as the source. The HTBI set primed first-round TCR CDR3 RT-PCR. One entry per CDR3 protein, called by TCRdb with MiXCR from the multiplex PCR reads. This table holds 700,000 to 850,000 distinct CDR3 sequences, over 35% found once. Regarding the study as a whole: Most thyroid clonotypes with frequency above 0.001 were detected in blood. In validation, the model predicted ophthalmopathy. These predictions came a median roughly 6.5 months before onset.

The CDR3 has 13 amino acids. V was shortened by 6 bases and J by 8 bases, with 16 bases between the two germline ends. CDR1 is KGHSH and CDR2 is LQKENI in the germline V gene. About this clonotype: Its cognate antigen is unknown.

The rearrangement uses TRBV18 and TRBJ1-2, with a tentative D call TRBD1 (5 bases). The sequence derives from a middle-aged woman with Graves' hyperthyroidism. What was sequenced was blood. CDR3 bases: TGTGCCAGCTCCCGGGGGGAGGTGAGCGGCTACACCTTC. Its translation: CASSRGEVSGYTF.